Here is one TCR beta chain with its context. Its specificity is not known. Germline and junction disagree at one end, which may indicate a read error. This CDR3 spans 11 amino acids. CDR1 and CDR2 from the germline V gene are MNHNS and SASEGT. Sequencing was performed with immunoSEQ multiplex PCR; in TCRdb, only in-frame clones are kept and a portion is missing. The data show more than 1.2 million clones, with around 98.5% seen just once and around 0.38% held by the top ten. This sample is drawn from a study of shared clonotypes between healthy human individuals. General observations from the study: A handful of donors held about 5% of naive CD4 clonotypes in common. Genetic and exposure-history diversity was limited by the small donor number. Sorted-subset sequencing, rarefaction showed, was incomplete despite large depth. Larger estimated richness was generally recorded for naive subsets relative to memory subsets.

The sequence derives from a man aged 25-40 years in good health. Input material: naive CD4+ T cells sorted from blood. Subset reported: CD45RA+ positively selected. The chain recombines TRBV6-1 with TRBJ1-1, with D possibly matching TRBD1 (5 bases). CDR3 sequence reads: CASGEGIKAFF. CDR3 nucleotide sequence: TGTGCCAGCGGTGAGGGGATAAAGGCTTTCTTT.